This entry is about one T cell receptor (beta chain). Original processing methods: Quantification of nucleated cells was approximated via reference gene primer amplification. Sequenced by immunoSEQ multiplex PCR; TCRdb stores in-frame clones only, minus some. V, J and clone size derive from that table, while D and trimming were established from the DNA sequence. The table lists roughly 100,000 clones, around 88% of them singletons. This sample stems from a study of blood T cell repertoires in COVID-19. Study information: Spain, Italy and the United States supplied samples that represented acute and convalescent COVID-19. PBMCs, B-cell-depleted T cells, or T cells were the source of the cDNA or gDNA that made up the material.

Trimming stripped 6 bases from V and 0 bases from J, with 12 bases between. The CDR3 length is 15 residues. Germline-derived CDR1 and CDR2 are KGHSH and LQKENI. The rearrangement joins TRBV18 to TRBJ1-5, with D hard to call. This receptor was taken from a human donor in a cohort sampled during active COVID-19. Sequenced sample: peripheral blood. The CDR3 region has the DNA TGTGCCAGCTCTGGGGAGCCGAATAGCAATCAGCCCCAGCATTTT. This translates into CASSGEPNSNQPQHF. The full variable domain, rest sourced from reference TRBV18 and TRBJ1-5, is NAGVMQNPRHLVRRRGQEARLRCSPMKGHSHVYWYRQLPEEGLKFMVYLQKENIIDESGMPKERFSAEFPKEGPSILRIQQVVRGDSAAYFCASSGEPNSNQPQHFGDGTRLSIL.